This TCR beta chain was sequenced for a study of blood T cell dynamics during melanoma immunotherapy. Time point reported: pre-treatment baseline. Disease control meant complete response, partial response or stable disease at 12 weeks. Produced via immunoSEQ multiplex PCR; TCRdb's table is partial and in-frame only. The table records about 4,800 clones, around 84% of them present only once. The CDR3 contains 13 residues. CDR1 and CDR2 from the germline V gene are SGHVS and FNYEAQ. Study observations and caveats: The study could not tell melanoma-specific clones from general immune activation.

A word on this clone: The antigen is not known.

The starting material was blood, obtained from a patient treated with checkpoint blockade. The chain uses TRBV7-6 and TRBJ2-5; D is ambiguous. TRBJ2-7 matches the DNA end more closely, so the J call is doubtful. The sequence was obtained from a human donor with melanoma. The CDR3 reads CASSLETAYEQYF. The DNA for the CDR3 is TGTGCCAGCAGCTTAGAAACAGCGTACGAGCAGTACTTC.